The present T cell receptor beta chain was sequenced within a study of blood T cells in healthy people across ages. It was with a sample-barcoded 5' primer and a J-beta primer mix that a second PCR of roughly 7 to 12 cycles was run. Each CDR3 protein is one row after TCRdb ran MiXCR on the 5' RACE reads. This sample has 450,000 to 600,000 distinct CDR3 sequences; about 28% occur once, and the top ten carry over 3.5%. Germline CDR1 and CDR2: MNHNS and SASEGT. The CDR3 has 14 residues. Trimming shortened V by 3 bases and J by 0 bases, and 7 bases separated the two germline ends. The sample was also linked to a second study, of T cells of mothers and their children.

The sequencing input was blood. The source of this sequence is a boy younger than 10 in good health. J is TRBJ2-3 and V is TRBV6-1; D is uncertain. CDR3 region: CASSDWRSTDTQYF. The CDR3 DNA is TGTGCCAGCAGTGATTGGCGGAGCACAGATACGCAGTATTTT.